The 27 T cell receptor beta chains presented below share a single source sample, sequenced in a study of shared clonotypes between healthy human individuals. The table came from immunoSEQ multiplex PCR; TCRdb's copy has only in-frame clones and leaves some out. The sample includes 2,500,000 or so clones, less than 95% of them seen just once. What was sequenced was naive CD4+ T cells from PBMCs. The subset is: CD45RA+ positively selected. The receptors were gathered from a man aged 18 to 35 in good health. Some clones in this sample may be carry-over from other donors' samples.

This chain joins TRBV28 and TRBJ1-3; no firm D call. The length of the CDR3 is 16 residues. Trimming took off 3 bases at V and 0 bases at J, with 12 bases between the two ends. CDR1 and CDR2 (germline): MDHEN, SYDVKM. The chain's CDR3 is CASSFQLVPSGNTIYF. The CDR3 nucleotides are TGTGCCAGCAGTTTCCAACTCGTCCCCTCTGGAAACACCATATATTTT.

The rearrangement links TRBV7-2 to TRBJ2-7; 7 nucleotides align to TRBD2. Germline CDR1 SGHTA, CDR2 FQGNSA. The V gene end was trimmed by 4 bases and the J gene end by 0 bases; junction bases not matched to a gene: 3. The CDR3 sequence is 14 residues long. CDR3 DNA sequence: TGTGCCAGCAGCTCTAGCGGCCCCTCCTACGAGCAGTACTTC. Translated, it gives CASSSSGPSYEQYF.

The rearrangement joins TRBV4-3 to TRBJ1-5; no definite D call. Trimming pared 3 bases from V and 4 bases from J, leaving 13 bases between. CDR3 length: 15 residues. Per the germline V gene, CDR1 is LGHNA and CDR2 is YSLEER. CDR3 sequence reads: CASSHEGTINQPQHF. The CDR3 bases are TGCGCCAGCAGCCACGAGGGAACAATAAATCAGCCCCAGCATTTT.

In this sample, this clone turned up once. Distinct nucleotide sequences in the sample also encode this CDR3. The chain employs TRBV5-6 and TRBJ1-2; possible D gene TRBD1, 5 bases. CDR1 and CDR2 (germline): SGHDT, YYEEEE. Trimming cost V 1 base and J 5 bases, with 9 bases left between them. The CDR3 loop spans 13 amino acids. The CDR3 nucleotides are TGTGCCAGCAGCTTGAGGGGCGGTTATGGCTACACCTTC. Translation: CASSLRGGYGYTF.

This clone was recorded only once. This rearrangement joins TRBV28 to TRBJ2-1; 7 bases agree with TRBD2. From germline, CDR1 is MDHEN and CDR2 SYDVKM. V shed 7 bases, J shed 6 bases, and the junction held 9 bases outside the gene matches. The CDR3 contains 14 residues. The CDR3 is CASTEAGSSNEQFF. CDR3 coding DNA: TGTGCCAGCACCGAAGCGGGAAGCTCCAATGAGCAGTTCTTC. Together with reference TRBV28 and TRBJ2-1, the CDR3 gives the full variable domain: DVKVTQSSRYLVKRTGEKVFLECVQDMDHENMFWYRQDPGLGLRLIYFSYDVKMKEKGDIPEGYSVSREKKERFSLILESASTNQTSMYLCASTEAGSSNEQFFGPGTRLTVL.

The count of this clone is one. The chain recombines TRBV30 with TRBJ1-2; no definite D call. The CDR3 loop spans 13 amino acids. Trimming removed 1 base at V and 7 bases at J, with 13 bases between. Looked up from germline, CDR1 is GTSNPN and CDR2 is SVGIG (reference sequence). The DNA for the CDR3 is TGTGCCTGGAGTGAGGCGGGTTCTTCTGGCTACACCTTC. Amino acid sequence: CAWSEAGSSGYTF.

CDR3 bases: TGTGCCAGCAGCCGTCGCGGGCAGTACTTC. Amino acids: CASSRRGQYF. The V call is TRBV7-9, the J call TRBJ2-7, with D unclear. Germline V gives CDR1 SEHNR, CDR2 FQNEAQ (reference sequence). V gave up 5 bases and J gave up 9 bases, with 8 bases separating them. CDR3 length equals 10 residues.

This chain connects TRBV11-3 to TRBJ1-1; TRBD1 agrees at 8 bases. Germline V lookup: CDR1 SGHNT, CDR2 YENEEA. The CDR3 loop spans 14 amino acids. V was clipped by 4 bases and J by 4 bases; unmatched bases: 5. CDR3 coding DNA: TGTGCCAGCAGCTCTAACAGGGGGGGCACTGAAGCTTTCTTT. This gives the protein CASSSNRGGTEAFF.

The J gene is TRBJ1-1, the V gene TRBV10-3; D might be TRBD1 (5 bases). Germline V gene sequence: CDR1 ENHRY, CDR2 SYGVKD. The CDR3 spans 14 residues. V lost 4 bases and J 7 bases, leaving 16 bases between the germline ends. CDR3 coding DNA: TGTGCCATCAGTGGTTCCGGGGCCCCCCGTGAAGCTTTCTTT. This sequence encodes CAISGSGAPREAFF.

The chain couples TRBV5-1 to TRBJ2-1; 12 bases are shared with TRBD2. Looked up from germline, CDR1 is SGHRS and CDR2 is YFSETQ. V lost 4 bases to trimming and J lost 7 bases; unmatched junction nucleotides: 6. The CDR3 sequence is 15 residues long. The CDR3 spells CASSETSGSRNEQFF. In DNA, the CDR3 is TGCGCCAGCAGCGAGACTAGCGGGAGTAGAAATGAGCAGTTCTTC.

CDR3 sequence: CATRSDGPYGYTF. CDR3 coding DNA: TGTGCCACGCGTTCGGACGGACCCTATGGCTACACCTTC. This sequence joins TRBV28 and TRBJ1-2, with D unclear. Deletions cut 10 bases from V and 4 bases from J, with 16 bases between. There are 13 residues in the CDR3. Per the germline V gene, CDR1 is MDHEN and CDR2 is SYDVKM.

V gene TRBV28 combines with J gene TRBJ1-4, with no clear D. V lost 7 bases and J 3 bases, leaving 12 bases between the germline ends. This CDR3 comprises 14 residues. Germline V gene data show CDR1 as MDHEN and CDR2 as SYDVKM. The CDR3 here is CASIGRKANEKLFF. The DNA of the CDR3 is TGTGCCAGCATTGGGAGAAAGGCTAATGAAAAACTGTTTTTT. Together with reference TRBV28 and TRBJ1-4, the CDR3 gives the full variable domain: DVKVTQSSRYLVKRTGEKVFLECVQDMDHENMFWYRQDPGLGLRLIYFSYDVKMKEKGDIPEGYSVSREKKERFSLILESASTNQTSMYLCASIGRKANEKLFFGSGTQLSVL.

This chain joins TRBV6-1 and TRBJ2-3; D call uncertain. The CDR3 is 14 amino acids. The V gene's germline CDR1 is MNHNS and CDR2 SASEGT. V was clipped by 1 base and J by 5 bases, with 10 bases between them. The CDR3 sequence is CASSEVYTRDTQYF. The CDR3 DNA follows: TGTGCCAGCAGTGAAGTCTACACCCGAGATACGCAGTATTTT.

J is TRBJ1-2 and V is TRBV20-1, with no clear D. Trimming took 8 bases from V and 7 from J, leaving 14 bases between them. This CDR3 has 11 residues. Looked up from germline, CDR1 is DFQATT and CDR2 is SNEGSKA (reference sequence). CDR3 region: CSLGRGGGYTF. CDR3 DNA: TGCAGTTTAGGTCGCGGTGGTGGCTACACCTTC.

The chain uses TRBV2 and TRBJ2-5, with D perhaps given as TRBD1 or TRBD2 (6 bases each). Trimming took 6 bases from V and 4 from J, leaving 15 bases between them. Germline assignment: CDR1 SNHLY and CDR2 FYNNEI. The CDR3 loop spans 14 amino acids. The CDR3 DNA sequence: TGTGCCAGCAGGAGGGGGAGGACGGCAGAGACCCAGTACTTC. It is translated as CASRRGRTAETQYF.

This chain connects TRBV28 to TRBJ2-1; D might be TRBD1 or TRBD2, each matching 6 bases. V lost 7 bases, J lost 4 bases, and 17 bases lay in between. The CDR3 runs 15 residues. CDR1 MDHEN and CDR2 SYDVKM come from the germline V gene. The CDR3 protein is CASTYVRGQYNEQFF. CDR3 bases: TGTGCCAGCACTTACGTCCGGGGGCAGTACAATGAGCAGTTCTTC.

The chain uses TRBV30 and TRBJ2-5, with D tentatively TRBD2 (6 bases). Germline assignment: CDR1 GTSNPN and CDR2 SVGIG (reference sequence). V was pared by 0 bases and J by 4 bases, with 15 bases between. The CDR3 length is 15 residues. The CDR3 sequence is CAWSVGGIPRETQYF. CDR3 nucleotide sequence: TGTGCCTGGAGTGTGGGCGGGATACCAAGAGAGACCCAGTACTTC.

This clone has a single count. The rearrangement uses TRBV5-8 and TRBJ2-6, with D uncertain. Trimming stripped 1 base from V and 1 base from J, with 3 bases between. This CDR3 region has 14 residues. CDR1 and CDR2 (germline): SGHTS, YDEGEE. This chain's CDR3 is CASSLPSGANVLTF. For the CDR3, the DNA is TGTGCCAGCAGCTTGCCGTCTGGGGCCAACGTCCTGACTTTC.

Only one count was recorded for this clone. V usage is TRBV15 and J usage is TRBJ1-1; D might be TRBD1 (6 bases). Germline V gives CDR1 LNHNV, CDR2 YYDKDF (reference sequence). The CDR3 is 15 residues long. Trimming pared 0 bases from V and 5 bases from J, leaving 13 bases between. The CDR3 region is CATSRDLNQGTEAFF. The CDR3 DNA sequence: TGTGCCACCAGCAGAGATCTTAACCAGGGGACTGAAGCTTTCTTT. The full variable domain, with the rest looked up from reference TRBV15 and TRBJ1-1, is DAMVIQNPRYQVTQFGKPVTLSCSQTLNHNVMYWYQQKSSQAPKLLFHYYDKDFNNEADTPDNFQSRRPNTSFCFLDIRSPGLGDTAMYLCATSRDLNQGTEAFFGQGTRLTVV.

The CDR3 reads CASSEWTGGYTF. The CDR3 DNA follows: TGTGCCAGCAGTGAATGGACAGGAGGCTACACCTTC. The chain joins TRBV2 to TRBJ1-2; 7 bases are a match to TRBD1. V shed 2 bases, J shed 8 bases, and the junction held 2 bases outside the gene matches. CDR3 length: 12 amino acids. Germline-derived CDR1 and CDR2 are SNHLY and FYNNEI.

The chain has TRBV7-9 and TRBJ2-1; D gene ambiguous. The CDR3 consists of 15 residues. Looked up from germline, CDR1 is SEHNR and CDR2 is FQNEAQ (reference sequence). Trimming took 5 bases from V and 0 from J, leaving 11 bases between them. The CDR3, as DNA: TGTGCCAGCAGCCTCGGTGCCAACTCCTACAATGAGCAGTTCTTC. Protein sequence: CASSLGANSYNEQFF.

The chain is built from TRBV2 and TRBJ2-7, with a weak D call TRBD2 (5 bases). Deletions cut 6 bases from V and 3 bases from J, with 15 bases between. The CDR3 totals 14 residues. From germline, CDR1 is SNHLY and CDR2 FYNNEI. Here the CDR3 DNA reads TGTGCCAGCAGCGCTGCGGGTCTCATCTACGAGCAGTACTTC. Translated: CASSAAGLIYEQYF.

V usage is TRBV7-9 and J usage is TRBJ1-1; D uncertain. The CDR3 has 12 residues. CDR1 and CDR2 (germline): SEHNR, FQNEAQ (reference sequence). The V end lost 5 bases, the J end lost 3 bases, and 7 bases lay between the germline ends. The CDR3 DNA reads TGTGCCAGCAGCCCCGTGGACACTGAAGCTTTCTTT. As protein: CASSPVDTEAFF.

J is TRBJ2-1 and V is TRBV25-1; perhaps D is TRBD1 or TRBD2 (6 bases each). Germline-derived CDR1 and CDR2 are MGHDK and SYGVNS. There are 11 residues in the CDR3. V was shortened by 7 bases and J by 10 bases, with 11 bases between the two germline ends. The CDR3 spells CASKRRGEQFF. CDR3 coding DNA: TGTGCCAGCAAACGGAGGGGGGAGCAGTTCTTC. The entire variable domain, with the rest obtained from reference TRBV25-1 and TRBJ2-1, is as follows: EADIYQTPRYLVIGTGKKITLECSQTMGHDKMYWYQQDPGMELHLIHYSYGVNSTEKGDLSSESTVSRIRTEHFPLTLESARPSHTSQYLCASKRRGEQFFGPGTRLTVL.

The chain uses TRBV18 and TRBJ2-3; 9 bases match TRBD2. CDR1 KGHSH and CDR2 LQKENI come from the germline V gene. This CDR3 spans 15 amino acids. J gave up 6 bases and V 2 bases, and 6 bases lay outside the gene matches. CDR3: CASSPSVSGSDTQYF. DNA for the CDR3: TGTGCCAGCTCACCATCGGTTAGCGGGAGCGATACGCAGTATTTT.

This chain uses TRBV2 with TRBJ1-1; tentative D call: TRBD1 (6 bases). This CDR3 contains 14 residues. CDR1 is SNHLY and CDR2 is FYNNEI in the germline V gene. The V end was cut by 8 bases, the J end by 1 base, with 14 bases between. Here the CDR3 reads CASGLRGANTEAFF. Here the CDR3 DNA reads TGTGCCAGCGGACTACGGGGGGCGAACACTGAAGCTTTCTTT.

The V call is TRBV15, the J call TRBJ1-4, with D possibly TRBD1 on 5 matching bases. CDR1 is LNHNV, CDR2 YYDKDF, per germline (reference sequence). V was clipped by 5 bases and J by 2 bases, with 12 bases between them. The CDR3 consists of 15 residues. The CDR3 reads CATSAQWGTNEKLFF. The DNA of the CDR3 is TGTGCCACCAGCGCCCAGTGGGGGACTAATGAAAAACTGTTTTTT.